The 27 T cell receptor beta chains presented below share a single source sample, sequenced in a study of PD-L1 blockade in urothelial cancer. Clones were read by immunoSEQ multiplex PCR, and TCRdb kept only the in-frame ones, dropping some. In the table there are tens of thousands of clones, 82% of which are singletons. The sequencing here drew on PBMCs, taken around atezolizumab (anti-PD-L1) treatment. These receptor sequences come from a man aged 65-85 years with urothelial cancer.

This chain connects TRBV5-1 to TRBJ2-2; TRBD1 aligns across 9 bases. This CDR3 contains 14 residues. J lost 5 bases, V lost 4 bases, and 3 bases had no gene match. Germline V lookup: CDR1 SGHRS, CDR2 YFSETQ. The CDR3 loop is CASSPGQGTGELFF. CDR3 DNA sequence: TGCGCCAGCAGCCCGGGACAGGGAACCGGGGAGCTGTTTTTT. Looking up the rest from reference TRBV5-1 and TRBJ2-2 gives the full variable domain: KAGVTQTPRYLIKTRGQQVTLSCSPISGHRSVSWYQQTPGQGLQFLFEYFSETQRNKGNFPGRFSGRQFSNSRSEMNVSTLELGDSALYLCASSPGQGTGELFFGEGSRLTVL.

The rearrangement uses TRBV7-9 and TRBJ1-4; 8 bases are shared with TRBD1. The CDR3 contains 17 residues. Trimming removed 5 bases from V and 3 bases from J; junction bases left unmatched: 11. Per germline, CDR1 SEHNR and CDR2 FQNEAQ (reference sequence). The CDR3: CASSPTGGGYSNEKLFF. The CDR3 DNA follows: TGTGCCAGCAGCCCCACAGGGGGGGGTTATTCTAATGAAAAACTGTTTTTT.

The CDR3 region is CASSFGGRAGTEAFF. The CDR3 DNA is TGTGCCAGCAGTTTTGGGGGGAGGGCGGGAACTGAAGCTTTCTTT. The gene calls are TRBV28 and TRBJ1-1; tentatively, D is TRBD1 (5 bases). CDR1 is MDHEN, CDR2 SYDVKM, per germline. V was cut by 3 bases and J by 5 bases, with 16 bases left in between. The CDR3 is made up of 15 amino acids. The full variable domain, with the rest looked up from reference TRBV28 and TRBJ1-1, is DVKVTQSSRYLVKRTGEKVFLECVQDMDHENMFWYRQDPGLGLRLIYFSYDVKMKEKGDIPEGYSVSREKKERFSLILESASTNQTSMYLCASSFGGRAGTEAFFGQGTRLTVV.

The rearrangement links TRBV7-9 to TRBJ1-2, with D possibly being TRBD1 (5 bases). V shed 5 bases and J shed 4 bases, with 14 bases lying between them. Germline V gene lookup returns CDR1 SEHNR and CDR2 FQNEAQ (reference sequence). The CDR3 is 14 residues long. CDR3 residues: CASSPLRGGYGYTF. The DNA of the CDR3 is TGTGCCAGCAGCCCGCTTAGGGGCGGCTATGGCTACACCTTC.

The chain couples TRBV19 to TRBJ1-4; tentative D call: TRBD1 (6 bases). CDR1 and CDR2 from the germline V gene are LNHDA and SQIVND (reference sequence). Trimming cost V 4 bases and J 0 bases, with 15 bases left between them. The CDR3 runs 17 residues. CDR3 in DNA: TGTGCCAGTAGTACCCAACGCGGGGGCTCAACTAATGAAAAACTGTTTTTT. Residues: CASSTQRGGSTNEKLFF.

The genes are TRBV7-6 and TRBJ2-5; 8 nucleotides align to TRBD1. With 5 bases clipped from V and 1 base from J, the junction kept 6 bases outside the gene matches. CDR1 and CDR2 from the germline V gene are SGHVS and FNYEAQ. The CDR3 length is 15 residues. The chain's CDR3 is CASSLPGTGQETQYF. The CDR3 DNA sequence: TGTGCCAGCAGCCTCCCCGGGACAGGCCAAGAGACCCAGTACTTC.

The J gene is TRBJ2-2, the V gene TRBV9, with TRBD1 matching 9 bases. Germline CDR1 reads SGDLS; CDR2 reads YYNGEE. The CDR3 has 15 amino acids. V shed 0 bases and J 5 bases; nucleotides not matched to a gene: 2. The CDR3 DNA sequence: TGTGCCAGCAGCGTAGGGACAGGGGCTACCGGGGAGCTGTTTTTT. This sequence encodes CASSVGTGATGELFF.

The V and J genes are TRBV4-2 and TRBJ2-7; D gene uncertain. The CDR3 loop spans 16 amino acids. V was cut by 1 base and J by 0 bases, with 13 bases left in between. Germline V gene data show CDR1 as LGHNA and CDR2 as YNFKEQ. CDR3 nucleotide sequence: TGTGCCAGCAGCCAAGCACTCCAGCCGGGCTCCTACGAGCAGTACTTC. Amino acids: CASSQALQPGSYEQYF.

Points on this clone: This same CDR3 is encoded by further DNA sequences in the sample. The chain combines TRBV4-1 with TRBJ1-5; D uncertain. V was pared by 2 bases and J by 0 bases, with 5 bases between. From germline, CDR1 is MGHRA and CDR2 YSYEKL. The CDR3 is 14 residues long. CDR3 in DNA: TGCGCCAGCAGCCAATTCGGTAGCAATCAGCCCCAGCATTTT. Its translation is CASSQFGSNQPQHF.

The J gene is TRBJ1-3, the V gene TRBV9; the D is unclear. The CDR3 is 15 residues long. V was cut by 0 bases and J by 8 bases, with 15 bases left in between. CDR1 is SGDLS and CDR2 is YYNGEE in the germline V gene. CDR3 bases: TGTGCCAGCAGCGTAGGCGGGCGAGTCTTAGACACCATATATTTT. Its translation: CASSVGGRVLDTIYF. The full variable domain, completed using reference TRBV9 and TRBJ1-3, is DSGVTQTPKHLITATGQRVTLRCSPRSGDLSVYWYQQSLDQGLQFLIQYYNGEERAKGNILERFSAQQFPDLHSELNLSSLELGDSALYFCASSVGGRVLDTIYFGEGSWLTVV.

This clone was counted between two and nine times. The chain has TRBV2 and TRBJ2-7; 8 nucleotides line up with TRBD2. This CDR3 contains 13 residues. V lost 6 bases, J lost 5 bases, and 6 bases stayed unmatched. The V gene's germline CDR1 is SNHLY and CDR2 FYNNEI. CDR3 residues: CASSDGTRDEQYF. CDR3 nucleotide sequence: TGTGCCAGCAGCGACGGGACTAGAGACGAGCAGTACTTC.

This clone has just one count. The chain carries TRBV14 and TRBJ2-7, with D perhaps TRBD2 (6 bases). V was clipped by 5 bases and J by 3 bases, with 20 bases between them. Germline V gene sequence: CDR1 SGHDN, CDR2 FVKESK. The CDR3 spans 16 residues. Written as DNA, the CDR3 is TGTGCCAGCAGCTCCCTTCTAGCGCCCGTTGGCTACGAGCAGTACTTC. Its translation: CASSSLLAPVGYEQYF.

The chain couples TRBV9 to TRBJ2-7, with D maybe TRBD1 (6 bases). Trimming shortened V by 0 bases and J by 6 bases, and 10 bases separated the two germline ends. This CDR3 is built from 13 residues. Germline CDR1 and CDR2: SGDLS and YYNGEE. In DNA, the CDR3 is TGTGCCAGCAGCGTAGCTATGGACAGCGAGCAGTACTTC. Translating it yields CASSVAMDSEQYF.

The gene calls are TRBV30 and TRBJ2-1; D gene ambiguous. The V end lost 5 bases, the J end lost 4 bases, and 3 bases lay between the germline ends. The CDR3 covers 10 residues. The germline V gene has CDR1 GTSNPN and CDR2 SVGIG (reference sequence). Here the CDR3 DNA reads TGTGCCTGGCGGTACAATGAGCAGTTCTTC. Translated: CAWRYNEQFF. The whole variable domain, remainder taken from reference TRBV30 and TRBJ2-1, is SQTIHQWPATLVQPVGSPLSLECTVEGTSNPNLYWYRQAAGRGLQLLFYSVGIGQISSEVPQNLSASRPQDRQFILSSKKLLLSDSGFYLCAWRYNEQFFGPGTRLTVL.

This rearrangement joins TRBV5-1 to TRBJ2-2, with D possibly being TRBD1 (7 bases). CDR1 is SGHRS, CDR2 YFSETQ, per germline. The CDR3 extends over 13 amino acids. Trimming removed 4 bases from V and 7 bases from J, with 11 bases in between. This CDR3 reads CASSQGGNGELFF. CDR3 nucleotides: TGCGCCAGCAGCCAGGGGGGAAACGGGGAGCTGTTTTTT.

V and J are TRBV4-3 and TRBJ1-5, with 7 bases matching TRBD1. CDR3 length equals 14 residues. Germline-derived CDR1 and CDR2 are LGHNA and YSLEER. V dropped 5 bases and J dropped 7; count of bases not matched to a gene: 8. The CDR3 loop is CASSLRQGGQPQHF. In DNA form, the CDR3 reads TGCGCCAGCAGCTTACGACAGGGAGGACAGCCCCAGCATTTT.

The genes are TRBV18 and TRBJ1-4; the D gene is possibly TRBD1 (6 bases). The V end lost 4 bases, the J end lost 8 bases, and 11 bases lay between the germline ends. The CDR3 contains 13 residues. Looked up from germline, CDR1 is KGHSH and CDR2 is LQKENI. CDR3 amino acids: CASSRAGDEKLFF. CDR3 bases: TGTGCCAGCTCACGGGCAGGGGACGAAAAACTGTTTTTT.

This chain links TRBV7-3 with TRBJ2-7, with a possible D match to TRBD1 (5 bases). The germline CDR1 and CDR2 sequences are SGHTA and FQGTGA. The CDR3 runs 15 residues. V dropped 5 bases and J dropped 5 bases, with 19 bases sitting between them. The CDR3 reads CASSPSRAGLNEQYF. CDR3 sequence (DNA): TGTGCCAGCAGCCCCTCCCGGGCAGGGTTGAACGAGCAGTACTTC.

The V call is TRBV7-6, the J call TRBJ2-5, with D uncertain. Germline CDR1 SGHVS, CDR2 FNYEAQ. V shed 2 bases and J shed 4 bases, with 5 bases lying between them. This CDR3 is 12 amino acids long. The CDR3 sequence is CASSLSGETQYF. CDR3 DNA sequence: TGTGCCAGCAGCTTATCGGGAGAGACCCAGTACTTC.

The chain combines TRBV14 with TRBJ1-6; D may be TRBD1 (5 bases). Germline lookup yields CDR1 SGHDN and CDR2 FVKESK. V was clipped by 1 base and J by 7 bases, with 8 bases between them. CDR3 length: 14 residues. The CDR3 nucleotides are TGTGCCAGCAGCCAAGGACAGAGGAATTCACCCCTCCACTTT. It is translated as CASSQGQRNSPLHF.

This chain links TRBV6-6 with TRBJ1-5; D is perhaps TRBD1 (5 bases). Trimming took off 2 bases at V and 3 bases at J, with 14 bases between the two ends. This CDR3 is 16 amino acids long. CDR1 is MNHNY and CDR2 is SVGAGI in the germline V gene (reference sequence). CDR3 in amino acids: CASSYAVGRVNQPQHF. CDR3 nucleotide sequence: TGTGCCAGCAGTTACGCCGTGGGCAGGGTCAATCAGCCCCAGCATTTT.

A single count supports this clone. The V gene is TRBV21-1, the J gene TRBJ1-3. TRBV21-1 has pseudogene status. The CDR3 sequence is 15 residues long. This CDR3 is CASSFSGSSGNTIYF. The CDR3 DNA is TGTGCCAGCAGCTTCTCGGGGAGCTCTGGAAACACCATATATTTT.

Notes on this clone: One end of the junction is discordant with germline, which a read error may explain. V is TRBV6-5 and J is TRBJ1-1; the match to TRBD1 covers 8 bases. The CDR3 is made up of 16 amino acids. From germline, CDR1 is MNHEY and CDR2 SVGAGI. This chain's CDR3 is CASSYQATGVKTEAFF. The CDR3 DNA reads TGTGCCAGCAGTTACCAAGCGACAGGGGTGAAGACTGAAGCTTTCTTT.

The chain is built from TRBV25-1 and TRBJ2-1, with D possibly matching TRBD1 (6 bases). V dropped 7 bases and J dropped 6 bases, with 16 bases sitting between them. This CDR3 has 14 residues. Germline CDR1 MGHDK, CDR2 SYGVNS. Here the CDR3 reads CASKGTSKVNEQFF. Here the CDR3 DNA reads TGTGCCAGCAAAGGGACATCAAAGGTCAATGAGCAGTTCTTC. Based on the CDR3 plus reference TRBV25-1 and TRBJ2-1, the full variable domain is EADIYQTPRYLVIGTGKKITLECSQTMGHDKMYWYQQDPGMELHLIHYSYGVNSTEKGDLSSESTVSRIRTEHFPLTLESARPSHTSQYLCASKGTSKVNEQFFGPGTRLTVL.

The chain couples TRBV7-9 to TRBJ2-1, with D tentatively TRBD1 (5 bases). The germline V and J ends were trimmed by 5 bases and 10 bases, with 15 bases remaining between them. Germline loops: CDR1 SEHNR, CDR2 FQNEAQ (reference sequence). The CDR3 contains 13 residues. For the CDR3, the DNA is TGTGCCAGCAGCGCACCCCCAGGGCAGGAGCAGTTCTTC. Amino acid sequence: CASSAPPGQEQFF.

This rearrangement joins TRBV29-1 to TRBJ2-3; D is possibly TRBD2 (6 bases). V lost 7 bases and J 2 bases, leaving 25 bases between the germline ends. Germline assignment: CDR1 SQVTM and CDR2 ANQGSEA. This CDR3 region has 17 residues. The CDR3 region has the DNA TGCAGCGCTGGAGGGTTTTCCGGGTCTGGTCCCACAGATACGCAGTATTTT. The encoded protein is CSAGGFSGSGPTDTQYF.

The chain couples TRBV7-6 to TRBJ1-4; TRBD1 agrees at 9 bases. The CDR3 length is 15 residues. The V segment lost 4 bases and the J segment 10 bases; nucleotides outside the gene matches: 10. CDR1 and CDR2 from the germline V gene are SGHVS and FNYEAQ. The CDR3 protein is CASSSPGTGQGKLFF. The CDR3 region has the DNA TGTGCCAGCAGCTCCCCAGGGACAGGGCAGGGAAAACTGTTTTTT. Full variable domain (rest looked up from reference TRBV7-6 and TRBJ1-4): GAGVSQSPRYKVTKRGQDVALRCDPISGHVSLYWYRQALGQGPEFLTYFNYEAQQDKSGLPNDRFSAERPEGSISTLTIQRTEQRDSAMYRCASSSPGTGQGKLFFGSGTQLSVL.